This entry features one T cell receptor (beta chain) sequence. Germline is not matched at one junction end, which may reflect a read error. A primer in the constant region served to generate TCR beta cDNA from approximately 500 ng of total RNA. Nested multiplex PCR, run for three rounds with slightly modified ARM-PCR, yielded TCR beta libraries. The first two PCR rounds, around 10 cycles each, used TRBV1-TRBV30 forward primers and a C-beta reverse primer. A single record per CDR3 protein comes from TCRdb applying MiXCR to the multiplex PCR reads. The sample holds about 99,000 distinct CDR3 sequences, more than 60% seen once. Co-extracting RNA and DNA was done with roughly 18-32 mg of unsorted bulk tissue as input. The data were obtained in a study of tumor-infiltrating lymphocytes in primary liver carcinoma. There are 15 residues in the CDR3.

This chain joins TRBV12-3 or TRBV12-4 and TRBJ2-6, with D possibly being TRBD2 (5 bases). Sequences were obtained from liver tumor tissue from sampling region 5. Subset: tumor region T5, tumor centre. The clonotype comes from a woman aged 55 to 70 with primary liver carcinoma and hepatitis B virus infection. This CDR3 is CASSCDGGGANVLTF. CDR3 bases: TGCGCCAGCAGTTGCGATGGAGGAGGGGCCAACGTCCTGACTTTC.